The rows below give T cell receptor beta chains drawn from one sample of a study of cytomegalovirus exposure and HLA in healthy donors. Repertoires were generated with immunoSEQ multiplex PCR, while TCRdb's copy carries only in-frame clones and drops some. The table has 200,000 to 250,000 clones, 80% to 90% seen once. Sequencing was carried out using PBMCs. The receptors derive from a woman aged 18-29 years in good health and CMV-seropositive. Both conserved end residues are part of each CDR3. Fields, in order: V gene, clone size, J gene, D gene, CDR3 protein, CDR3 DNA. The D gene is left open where the match is weak. Clone size, where shown, is once, few, many, or a class for clones that have expanded.

V gene: TRBV2
clone size: -
J gene: TRBJ2-3
D gene: TRBD1
CDR3 protein: CASRPGTGSADTQYF
CDR3 DNA: TGTGCCAGCAGGCCCGGGACAGGGAGTGCAGATACGCAGTATTTT

V gene: TRBV9
clone size: -
J gene: TRBJ2-1
D gene: -
CDR3 protein: CASSVEGMEGMPYNEQFF
CDR3 DNA: TGTGCCAGCAGCGTAGAGGGGATGGAGGGGATGCCCTACAATGAGCAGTTCTTC

V gene: TRBV29-1
clone size: once
J gene: TRBJ2-7
D gene: TRBD1
CDR3 protein: CSVEEGGTGLPYEQYF
CDR3 DNA: TGCAGCGTTGAGGAGGGCGGGACAGGGCTCCCCTACGAGCAGTACTTC

V gene: TRBV29-1
clone size: once
J gene: TRBJ2-7
D gene: TRBD2
CDR3 protein: CSVTSGRGYEQYF
CDR3 DNA: TGCAGCGTGACTAGCGGGAGAGGGTACGAGCAGTACTTC

V gene: TRBV6-1
clone size: -
J gene: TRBJ1-2
D gene: -
CDR3 protein: CASSDNPEGNYGYTF
CDR3 DNA: TGTGCCAGCAGTGATAACCCCGAGGGTAACTATGGCTACACCTTC

V gene: TRBV25-1
clone size: -
J gene: TRBJ2-7
D gene: -
CDR3 protein: CASSGAIGAYEQYF
CDR3 DNA: TGTGCCAGCAGTGGTGCGATCGGGGCCTACGAGCAGTACTTC

V gene: TRBV5-1
clone size: few
J gene: TRBJ2-1
D gene: TRBD1
CDR3 protein: CASSSGTGGAENEQFF
CDR3 DNA: TGCGCCAGCAGCTCCGGGACAGGGGGCGCGGAAAATGAGCAGTTCTTC

V gene: TRBV9
clone size: -
J gene: TRBJ2-7
D gene: TRBD2
CDR3 protein: CASSVEDRGGSSYEQYF
CDR3 DNA: TGTGCCAGCAGCGTAGAAGATAGGGGCGGGAGCTCCTACGAGCAGTACTTC

V gene: TRBV4-1
clone size: -
J gene: TRBJ1-2
D gene: TRBD1
CDR3 protein: CASSPPGTGRGGYTF
CDR3 DNA: TGCGCCAGCAGCCCGCCTGGGACAGGCCGGGGTGGCTACACCTTC

V gene: TRBV6-5
clone size: few
J gene: TRBJ1-5
D gene: -
CDR3 protein: CASSPHGNQPQHF
CDR3 DNA: TGTGCCAGCAGCCCACACGGGAATCAGCCCCAGCATTTT

V gene: TRBV9
clone size: -
J gene: TRBJ2-1
D gene: -
CDR3 protein: CASSGSVSSYNEQFF
CDR3 DNA: TGTGCCAGCAGCGGCAGCGTAAGCTCCTACAATGAGCAGTTCTTC

V gene: TRBV11-2
clone size: -
J gene: TRBJ2-1
D gene: TRBD1
CDR3 protein: CASSLVGTGAQQFF
CDR3 DNA: TGTGCCAGCAGCTTAGTGGGGACAGGAGCCCAGCAGTTCTTC

V gene: TRBV6-5
clone size: -
J gene: TRBJ2-5
D gene: -
CDR3 protein: CASSYSRVETQYF
CDR3 DNA: TGTGCCAGCAGTTACTCGAGGGTTGAGACCCAGTACTTC

V gene: TRBV7-2
clone size: -
J gene: TRBJ2-7
D gene: -
CDR3 protein: CASSLRSQTYEQYF
CDR3 DNA: TGTGCCAGCAGCTTACGGTCCCAAACCTACGAGCAGTACTTC

V gene: TRBV7-3
clone size: -
J gene: TRBJ2-3
D gene: TRBD2
CDR3 protein: CASSKGLAGDTQYF
CDR3 DNA: TGTGCCAGCAGCAAAGGACTAGCGGGAGATACGCAGTATTTT

V gene: TRBV7-9
clone size: -
J gene: TRBJ1-4
D gene: -
CDR3 protein: CASSLVTTVRFPTNEKLFF
CDR3 DNA: TGTGCCAGCAGCTTAGTGACGACGGTGAGGTTCCCAACTAATGAAAAACTGTTTTTT

V gene: TRBV6-5
clone size: -
J gene: TRBJ1-2
D gene: TRBD1
CDR3 protein: CASSTNRGRGYGYTF
CDR3 DNA: TGTGCCAGCAGTACCAACAGGGGGCGAGGCTATGGCTACACCTTC

V gene: TRBV19
clone size: few
J gene: TRBJ1-2
D gene: -
CDR3 protein: CASSIVASEGGYTF
CDR3 DNA: TGTGCCAGTAGTATAGTGGCGTCAGAGGGTGGCTACACCTTC

V gene: TRBV30
clone size: -
J gene: TRBJ2-7
D gene: TRBD1
CDR3 protein: CAWSDDKTDRDQRQYF
CDR3 DNA: TGTGCCTGGAGTGATGATAAGACGGACAGGGACCAACGGCAGTACTTC

V gene: TRBV5-6
clone size: -
J gene: TRBJ2-3
D gene: -
CDR3 protein: CASSLGLSTQYF
CDR3 DNA: TGTGCCAGCAGCTTGGGCCTTAGCACGCAGTATTTT

V gene: TRBV4-1
clone size: -
J gene: TRBJ1-1
D gene: -
CDR3 protein: CASSQVQGSEAFF
CDR3 DNA: TGCGCCAGCAGCCAAGTCCAGGGATCCGAAGCTTTCTTT

V gene: TRBV5-6
clone size: -
J gene: TRBJ1-1
D gene: -
CDR3 protein: CASRQTNQGRAMNTEAFF
CDR3 DNA: TGTGCCAGCAGACAAACCAACCAGGGAAGGGCCATGAACACTGAAGCTTTCTTT

V gene: TRBV10-1
clone size: few
J gene: TRBJ1-5
D gene: -
CDR3 protein: CASSELRINQPQHF
CDR3 DNA: TGCGCCAGCAGTGAGTTGAGGATTAATCAGCCCCAGCATTTT

V gene: TRBV5-1
clone size: -
J gene: TRBJ1-2
D gene: TRBD1
CDR3 protein: CASSQSTGASNYGYTF
CDR3 DNA: TGCGCCAGCAGCCAGTCGACAGGGGCATCTAACTATGGCTACACCTTC

V gene: TRBV27
clone size: -
J gene: TRBJ2-3
D gene: -
CDR3 protein: CASSGLGGDTQYF
CDR3 DNA: TGTGCCAGCAGTGGATTAGGGGGAGATACGCAGTATTTT

V gene: TRBV11-2
clone size: -
J gene: TRBJ2-7
D gene: -
CDR3 protein: CASSLGWGGQASYEQYF
CDR3 DNA: TGTGCCAGCAGCTTAGGGTGGGGGGGACAGGCAAGCTACGAGCAGTACTTC

V gene: TRBV9
clone size: -
J gene: TRBJ2-1
D gene: TRBD2
CDR3 protein: CASSVGLAGAYNEQFF
CDR3 DNA: TGTGCCAGCAGCGTGGGACTAGCGGGAGCCTACAATGAGCAGTTCTTC

V gene: TRBV4-1
clone size: -
J gene: TRBJ1-1
D gene: -
CDR3 protein: CASRGLGQTIRKNTEAFF
CDR3 DNA: TGCGCCAGCAGGGGACTAGGACAGACGATCCGTAAGAACACTGAAGCTTTCTTT

V gene: TRBV7-9
clone size: -
J gene: TRBJ1-1
D gene: TRBD1
CDR3 protein: CASSFGQGAGAFF
CDR3 DNA: TGTGCCAGCAGCTTTGGACAGGGGGCTGGAGCTTTCTTT

V gene: TRBV5-1
clone size: -
J gene: TRBJ2-7
D gene: TRBD2
CDR3 protein: CASRQRENSYEQYF
CDR3 DNA: TGCGCCAGCAGGCAGCGGGAGAACTCCTACGAGCAGTACTTC

V gene: TRBV27
clone size: -
J gene: TRBJ1-1
D gene: -
CDR3 protein: CASSFSMNTEAFF
CDR3 DNA: TGTGCCAGCAGTTTCAGTATGAACACTGAAGCTTTCTTT

V gene: TRBV1
clone size: once
J gene: TRBJ2-1
D gene: -
CDR3 protein: CTSSQTSGRMNEQFF
CDR3 DNA: TGCACCAGCAGCCAGACTAGCGGGAGAATGAATGAGCAGTTCTTC

V gene: TRBV7-2
clone size: -
J gene: TRBJ2-3
D gene: -
CDR3 protein: CASSLARTDTQYF
CDR3 DNA: TGTGCCAGCAGTCTAGCACGCACAGATACGCAGTATTTT

V gene: TRBV27
clone size: once
J gene: TRBJ2-3
D gene: -
CDR3 protein: CASSFPGDTQYF
CDR3 DNA: TGTGCCAGCAGTTTTCCGGGAGATACGCAGTATTTT

V gene: TRBV5-4
clone size: -
J gene: TRBJ1-1
D gene: -
CDR3 protein: CASSSGYNTEAFF
CDR3 DNA: TGTGCCAGCAGCTCAGGGTATAACACTGAAGCTTTCTTT

V gene: TRBV5-1
clone size: -
J gene: TRBJ1-1
D gene: -
CDR3 protein: CASSLIMNTEAFF
CDR3 DNA: TGCGCCAGCAGCTTAATAATGAACACTGAAGCTTTCTTT

V gene: TRBV28
clone size: -
J gene: TRBJ1-1
D gene: -
CDR3 protein: CASRRTANEAFF
CDR3 DNA: TGTGCCAGCAGACGGACAGCTAATGAAGCTTTCTTT

V gene: TRBV10-2
clone size: -
J gene: TRBJ2-1
D gene: TRBD2
CDR3 protein: CASSDPPGLAGDEQFF
CDR3 DNA: TGCGCCAGCAGTGACCCCCCGGGACTAGCGGGAGATGAGCAGTTCTTC

V gene: TRBV19
clone size: -
J gene: TRBJ2-7
D gene: -
CDR3 protein: CASSKGRGTSYEQYF
CDR3 DNA: TGTGCCAGTAGCAAAGGACGGGGGACCTCCTACGAGCAGTACTTC

V gene: TRBV4-1
clone size: once
J gene: TRBJ2-1
D gene: -
CDR3 protein: CASSQDHHSLTDEQFF
CDR3 DNA: TGCGCCAGCAGCCAAGACCACCATTCCCTTACGGATGAGCAGTTCTTC

V gene: TRBV7-9
clone size: -
J gene: TRBJ1-1
D gene: -
CDR3 protein: CASSLDSSSPEAFF
CDR3 DNA: TGTGCCAGCAGCCTAGACAGCTCATCCCCTGAAGCTTTCTTT

V gene: TRBV20-1
clone size: -
J gene: TRBJ2-7
D gene: -
CDR3 protein: CSARDSYEQYF
CDR3 DNA: TGCAGTGCCCGGGACTCCTACGAGCAGTACTTC

V gene: TRBV27
clone size: -
J gene: TRBJ1-2
D gene: TRBD1
CDR3 protein: CASSLSQGASYGYTF
CDR3 DNA: TGTGCCAGCAGTTTGTCACAGGGGGCGAGCTATGGCTACACCTTC

V gene: TRBV5-8
clone size: -
J gene: TRBJ2-4
D gene: -
CDR3 protein: CASSLDQTGIQYF
CDR3 DNA: TGTGCCAGCAGCTTGGATCAGACGGGCATTCAGTACTTC

V gene: TRBV5-6
clone size: -
J gene: TRBJ2-4
D gene: -
CDR3 protein: CASSRLDLAKNIQYF
CDR3 DNA: TGTGCCAGCAGCCGGCTAGATTTAGCCAAAAACATTCAGTACTTC

V gene: TRBV15
clone size: -
J gene: TRBJ1-5
D gene: -
CDR3 protein: CATSRDREFGPQHF
CDR3 DNA: TGTGCCACCAGCAGAGATCGGGAGTTCGGGCCCCAGCATTTT

V gene: TRBV28
clone size: -
J gene: TRBJ1-5
D gene: -
CDR3 protein: CASSLHSLVQPQHF
CDR3 DNA: TGTGCCAGCAGTTTGCACAGTTTGGTTCAGCCCCAGCATTTT

V gene: TRBV28
clone size: few
J gene: TRBJ2-7
D gene: -
CDR3 protein: CASSPIDSYEQYF
CDR3 DNA: TGTGCCAGCAGTCCCATCGACAGCTACGAGCAGTACTTC

V gene: TRBV11-2
clone size: -
J gene: TRBJ2-7
D gene: TRBD1
CDR3 protein: CASSHPGQGVSYEQYF
CDR3 DNA: TGTGCCAGCAGCCACCCGGGACAGGGGGTCTCCTACGAGCAGTACTTC

V gene: TRBV29-1
clone size: -
J gene: TRBJ2-1
D gene: -
CDR3 protein: CSLKLRGQQFF
CDR3 DNA: TGCAGCCTTAAACTGAGGGGACAACAGTTCTTC

V gene: TRBV4-2
clone size: -
J gene: TRBJ1-1
D gene: -
CDR3 protein: CASSPGETNTEAFF
CDR3 DNA: TGTGCCAGCAGCCCCGGGGAGACTAACACTGAAGCTTTCTTT

V gene: TRBV12-5
clone size: -
J gene: TRBJ2-1
D gene: TRBD2
CDR3 protein: CASGLVLAGAYNEQFF
CDR3 DNA: TGTGCTAGTGGTTTGGTACTAGCGGGAGCCTACAATGAGCAGTTCTTC

V gene: TRBV2
clone size: once
J gene: TRBJ2-7
D gene: TRBD2
CDR3 protein: CASIGQARTSGRRSSYEQYF
CDR3 DNA: TGTGCCAGCATAGGACAGGCCAGGACTAGCGGGAGGAGAAGCTCCTACGAGCAGTACTTC

V gene: TRBV7-2
clone size: -
J gene: TRBJ2-3
D gene: -
CDR3 protein: CASNPWRTSTDTQYF
CDR3 DNA: TGTGCCAGCAACCCATGGCGGACTAGCACAGATACGCAGTATTTT

V gene: TRBV11-3
clone size: -
J gene: TRBJ2-7
D gene: -
CDR3 protein: CASSLGREAGYEQYF
CDR3 DNA: TGTGCCAGCAGCTTGGGCAGGGAAGCAGGCTACGAGCAGTACTTC

V gene: TRBV7-7
clone size: few
J gene: TRBJ2-7
D gene: -
CDR3 protein: CASSLSWGAVYEQYF
CDR3 DNA: TGTGCTAGCAGCTTATCGTGGGGAGCGGTCTACGAGCAGTACTTC

V gene: TRBV27
clone size: -
J gene: TRBJ2-7
D gene: -
CDR3 protein: CASSFSGLGSYEQYF
CDR3 DNA: TGTGCCAGCAGTTTTTCGGGACTCGGCTCCTACGAGCAGTACTTC